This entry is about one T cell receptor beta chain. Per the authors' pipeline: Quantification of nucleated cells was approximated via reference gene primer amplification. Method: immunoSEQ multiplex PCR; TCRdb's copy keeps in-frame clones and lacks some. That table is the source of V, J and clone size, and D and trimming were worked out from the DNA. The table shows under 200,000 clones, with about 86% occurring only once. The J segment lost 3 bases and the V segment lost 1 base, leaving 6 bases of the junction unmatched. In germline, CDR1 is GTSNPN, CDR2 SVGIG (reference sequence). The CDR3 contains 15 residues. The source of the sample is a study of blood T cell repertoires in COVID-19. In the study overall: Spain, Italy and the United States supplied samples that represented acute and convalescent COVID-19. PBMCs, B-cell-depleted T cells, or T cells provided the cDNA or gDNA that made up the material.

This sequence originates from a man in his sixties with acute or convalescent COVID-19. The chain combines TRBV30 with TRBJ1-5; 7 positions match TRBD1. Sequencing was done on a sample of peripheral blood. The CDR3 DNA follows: TGTGCCTGGAGTGACAGGGGTCTTTTCAATCAGCCCCAGCATTTT. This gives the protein CAWSDRGLFNQPQHF.